These 5 T cell receptor beta chains were sequenced from one sample in a study of T cell responses to AZD1222 COVID-19 vaccine. TCRdb keeps only in-frame clones here, not all; method: immunoSEQ multiplex PCR. The sample includes 150,000 to 200,000 clones, approximately 90% of them seen just once. The material was peripheral blood, obtained on day 0 of AZD1222 vaccination. The receptor source for this set is an adult in good health.

Remarks on this clone: Compared with germline, one end of the junction differs, possibly owing to a read error. The CDR3 loop is CASSDGYPLLF. In DNA, the CDR3 is TGTGCCAGCAGTGACGGATACCCTCTGCTCTTT. The rearrangement uses TRBV2 and TRBJ1-1; D is unclear. Per germline, CDR1 SNHLY and CDR2 FYNNEI. The CDR3 sequence is 11 residues long. Combining the CDR3 with reference TRBV2 and TRBJ1-1 gives the whole variable domain EPEVTQTPSHQVTQMGQEVILRCVPISNHLYFYWYRQILGQKVEFLVSFYNNEISEKSEIFDDQFSVERPDGSNFTLKIRSTKLEDSAMYFCASSDGYPLLFGQGTRLTVV.

This clone was found a few times. The chain links TRBV6-5 to TRBJ2-7; D is ambiguous. Germline assignment: CDR1 MNHEY and CDR2 SVGAGI. V gave up 5 bases and J gave up 3 bases, with 14 bases separating them. The CDR3 runs to 14 residues. Here the CDR3 reads CASSPRVRGYEQYF. The CDR3, as DNA: TGTGCCAGCAGTCCCCGAGTGAGAGGCTACGAGCAGTACTTC.

The rearrangement uses TRBV5-1 and TRBJ1-2; D unclear. Germline loops: CDR1 SGHRS, CDR2 YFSETQ. V dropped 3 bases and J dropped 8 bases, with 8 bases sitting between them. The length of the CDR3 is 11 residues. This CDR3 is CASSWGQGYTF. CDR3 coding DNA: TGCGCCAGCAGCTGGGGTCAGGGCTACACCTTC.

The CDR3: CASSLYTDTQYF. DNA of the CDR3: TGTGCCAGCTCACTCTACACAGATACGCAGTATTTT. The chain joins TRBV18 to TRBJ2-3, with D uncertain. CDR3 size: 12 residues. CDR1 and CDR2 from the germline V gene are KGHSH and LQKENI. V dropped 4 bases and J dropped 2 bases, with 4 bases sitting between them.

The chain has TRBV6-5 and TRBJ1-1; 7 bases are a match to TRBD1. With V trimmed by 6 bases and J by 6 bases, 10 bases remained unmatched. The CDR3 has 14 residues. CDR1 and CDR2 (germline): MNHEY, SVGAGI. The CDR3 DNA sequence: TGTGCCAGCAGCTACCGTGAGGGGGCGGCTGAAGCTTTCTTT. This translates into CASSYREGAAEAFF.